The sequence of this T cell receptor beta chain was determined in a study of blood T cells in healthy people across ages. This clonotype was counted a few times. The CDR3 contains 11 residues. The V end lost 7 bases, the J end lost 3 bases, and 9 bases lay between the germline ends. Germline V gene sequence: CDR1 SQVTM, CDR2 ANQGSEA. A second PCR of 7 to 11 cycles used a sample-barcoded 5' primer and a J-beta primer mix. TCRdb passed the 5' RACE reads through MiXCR, listing each CDR3 protein once. The data show a few hundred thousand distinct CDR3 sequences, with about 27% seen just once and roughly 3.5% held by the top ten. These same records also appear under a second study, on T cells of mothers and their children.

Sequenced input: blood. The clonotype comes from a boy younger than 10 in good health. The V gene is TRBV29-1, the J gene TRBJ1-1; no reliable D call. The CDR3, as DNA: TGCAGCGCCGACGCCTACACTGAAGCTTTCTTT. Amino acids: CSADAYTEAFF.